A single sample gave rise to the 27 T cell receptor beta chains below, sequenced in a study of blood T cell repertoires in COVID-19. Profiled with immunoSEQ multiplex PCR; TCRdb holds only in-frame clones, not every one. There are about 150,000 clones in the sample; about 83% occur only once, and around 8.3% lies in the top ten. Material: peripheral blood. The receptor source for this set is a woman aged 45-65 years with active or convalescent COVID-19.

DNA of the CDR3: TGTGCCAGCAGCCTCTCCTTAGGGGGTCGCGAGCAGTACTTC. This codes for CASSLSLGGREQYF. J is TRBJ2-7 and V is TRBV4-2, with D maybe TRBD1 (6 bases). There are 14 residues in the CDR3. The germline V gene encodes CDR1 LGHNA and CDR2 YNFKEQ. V was pared by 4 bases and J by 6 bases, with 16 bases between.

The chain recombines TRBV7-2 with TRBJ2-1; 7 positions match TRBD1. This CDR3 contains 13 residues. Germline CDR1 is SGHTA and CDR2 is FQGNSA. The trim removed 3 bases at V and 9 bases at J, leaving 5 bases unmatched. The CDR3 is CASSFDRVFEQFF. The CDR3, as DNA: TGTGCCAGCAGCTTTGACAGGGTTTTTGAGCAGTTCTTC.

The CDR3 DNA reads as TGTGCCAGTAACTCTGACAGTTATAATTCACCCCTCCACTTT. Its translation is CASNSDSYNSPLHF. This rearrangement joins TRBV19 to TRBJ1-6; a possible D gene is TRBD1 (5 bases). V gave up 7 bases and J gave up 4 bases, with 11 bases separating them. Germline CDR1 LNHDA, CDR2 SQIVND (reference sequence). This CDR3 contains 14 residues. The full variable domain, in which reference TRBV19 and TRBJ1-6 provide the parts outside the CDR3, is DGGITQSPKYLFRKEGQNVTLSCEQNLNHDAMYWYRQDPGQGLRLIYYSQIVNDFQKGDIAEGYSVSREKKESFPLTVTSAQKNPTAFYLCASNSDSYNSPLHFGNGTRLTVT.

The genes are TRBV11-2 and TRBJ2-3, with 14 bases identical to TRBD2. The V segment lost 6 bases and the J segment 4 bases; nucleotides outside the gene matches: 15. CDR1 and CDR2 (germline): SGHAT, FQNNGV. The CDR3 extends over 19 amino acids. In DNA, the CDR3 is TGTGCCAGCAGACTACGTGCGAGGACTAGCGGGAGGATGGCAGATACGCAGTATTTT. Translating it yields CASRLRARTSGRMADTQYF. Variable domain in full (rest from reference TRBV11-2 and TRBJ2-3): EAGVAQSPRYKIIEKRQSVAFWCNPISGHATLYWYQQILGQGPKLLIQFQNNGVVDDSQLPKDRFSAERLKGVDSTLKIQPAKLEDSAVYLCASRLRARTSGRMADTQYFGPGTRLTVL.

This clone was detected only a few times. This chain links TRBV27 with TRBJ2-7; the match to TRBD1 covers 8 bases. This CDR3 spans 14 amino acids. Germline values: CDR1 MNHEY, CDR2 SMNVEV (reference sequence). J lost 2 bases, V lost 6 bases, and 6 bases had no gene match. The CDR3 DNA reads as TGTGCCAGCAGGGACAGGGAAGGAGCCTACGAGCAGTACTTC. This sequence encodes CASRDREGAYEQYF.

The rearrangement joins TRBV7-6 to TRBJ2-1, with D possibly being TRBD2 (6 bases). Germline V CDR1 and CDR2: SGHVS, FNYEAQ. V was trimmed by 2 bases and J by 0 bases, leaving 11 bases between them. This CDR3 contains 16 residues. The CDR3 DNA follows: TGTGCCAGCAGCTTACGGCGGGATAGCTCCTACAATGAGCAGTTCTTC. It specifies CASSLRRDSSYNEQFF.

The rearrangement uses TRBV15 and TRBJ2-7; TRBD1 agrees at 10 bases. Per the germline V gene, CDR1 is LNHNV and CDR2 is YYDKDF (reference sequence). The junction had 11 bases not matched to a gene; V was cut back by 0 bases and J by 0 bases. This CDR3 has 19 residues. Here the CDR3 DNA reads TGTGCCACCAGCAGAGATGGTTGGGACAGGGGCTTAAGCTCCTACGAGCAGTACTTC. This codes for CATSRDGWDRGLSSYEQYF.

This clone was detected a few times. The chain carries TRBV7-2 and TRBJ1-5; D is perhaps TRBD1 (5 bases). Germline CDR1 SGHTA, CDR2 FQGNSA. The CDR3 loop spans 14 amino acids. Trimming removed 5 bases from V and 4 bases from J, with 12 bases in between. The DNA of the CDR3 is TGTGCCAGCAGCGGACAAGGGTCTAATCAGCCCCAGCATTTT. As protein: CASSGQGSNQPQHF. Full variable domain (rest looked up from reference TRBV7-2 and TRBJ1-5): GAGVSQSPSNKVTEKGKDVELRCDPISGHTALYWYRQSLGQGLEFLIYFQGNSAPDKSGLPSDRFSAERTGGSVSTLTIQRTQQEDSAVYLCASSGQGSNQPQHFGDGTRLSIL.

The gene calls are TRBV15 and TRBJ1-4, with TRBD1 as a possible D gene (5 bases). CDR1 is LNHNV and CDR2 is YYDKDF in the germline V gene (reference sequence). This CDR3 has 17 residues. V was trimmed by 4 bases and J by 0 bases, leaving 15 bases between them. The CDR3 loop reads CATSKEGGAATNEKLFF. CDR3 coding DNA: TGTGCCACCAGCAAGGAGGGCGGGGCTGCAACTAATGAAAAACTGTTTTTT.

The chain carries TRBV7-8 and TRBJ1-2; TRBD1 agrees at 7 bases. The CDR3 has 13 amino acids. J lost 4 bases, V lost 5 bases, and 4 bases had no gene match. Germline assignment: CDR1 SGHVS and CDR2 FQNEAQ. The CDR3, as DNA: TGTGCCAGCAGCCCCCCAGGGGGCTATGGCTACACCTTC. Translating gives CASSPPGGYGYTF.

The chain combines TRBV28 with TRBJ1-6; 10 bases line up with TRBD1. Trimming removed 2 bases from V and 8 bases from J; junction bases left unmatched: 3. Germline loops: CDR1 MDHEN, CDR2 SYDVKM. The length of the CDR3 is 15 residues. This CDR3 reads CASSLPGQGDSPLHF. The CDR3 coding sequence is TGTGCCAGCAGTTTACCCGGACAGGGGGATTCACCCCTCCACTTT.

This rearrangement joins TRBV5-4 to TRBJ2-6; tentatively, D is TRBD1 (6 bases). The V end was cut by 3 bases, the J end by 4 bases, with 14 bases between. Per germline, CDR1 SGHNT and CDR2 YYREEE (reference sequence). The CDR3 is 16 residues long. This CDR3 reads CASSSRTDRGANVLTF. The CDR3 coding sequence is TGTGCCAGCAGCTCGAGGACAGACAGGGGGGCCAACGTCCTGACTTTC.

The chain has TRBV3-1 (or the pseudogene TRBV3-2) and TRBJ1-5; 8 nucleotides line up with TRBD1. The CDR3 consists of 15 residues. Unmatched junction bases numbered 4, after V lost 3 bases and J lost 3 bases. From germline, CDR1 is LGHDT and CDR2 YNNKEL (reference sequence). The CDR3 DNA reads as TGTGCCAGCAGCCATGGACAGGGTTCCAATCAGCCCCAGCATTTT. Translation gives CASSHGQGSNQPQHF.

This clone showed up just once. The rearrangement links TRBV15 to TRBJ2-5, with TRBD2 matching 8 bases. V was pared by 5 bases and J by 5 bases, with 19 bases of the junction left unmatched. CDR1 is LNHNV and CDR2 is YYDKDF in the germline V gene (reference sequence). The CDR3 is 18 residues long. CDR3 protein: CATSGHEGLAGGRETQYF. CDR3 DNA sequence: TGTGCCACCAGCGGACATGAGGGGCTGGCGGGAGGTCGCGAGACCCAGTACTTC.

J is TRBJ1-1 and V is TRBV19, with D possibly matching TRBD1 (5 bases). The length of the CDR3 is 14 residues. V dropped 7 bases and J dropped 2 bases, with 14 bases sitting between them. Per germline, CDR1 LNHDA and CDR2 SQIVND (reference sequence). Here the CDR3 DNA reads TGTGCCAGTAATCGGGGGACCGCTAACACTGAAGCTTTCTTT. It yields the protein CASNRGTANTEAFF.

The chain uses TRBV7-2 and TRBJ1-1; D call uncertain. Germline values: CDR1 SGHTA, CDR2 FQGNSA. The CDR3 totals 14 residues. V was clipped by 2 bases and J by 3 bases, with 10 bases between them. The CDR3 DNA reads TGTGCCAGCAGCTTATCACAGTACTACACTGAAGCTTTCTTT. Its translation is CASSLSQYYTEAFF.

This clone was detected only once. The chain combines TRBV29-1 with TRBJ2-1; D perhaps matches TRBD2 (6 bases). V was shortened by 0 bases and J by 7 bases, with 10 bases between the two germline ends. This CDR3 is built from 13 residues. CDR1 and CDR2 from the germline V gene are SQVTM and ANQGSEA. Written as DNA, the CDR3 is TGCAGCGTTGAAGATAGGAGGGTGAATGAGCAGTTCTTC. Protein: CSVEDRRVNEQFF.

The chain has TRBV7-3 and TRBJ1-5; no firm D call. The CDR3 is made up of 13 amino acids. Germline CDR1 SGHTA, CDR2 FQGTGA. The V end lost 3 bases, the J end lost 4 bases, and 7 bases lay between the germline ends. The CDR3 here is CASSFRMNQPQHF. Here the CDR3 DNA reads TGTGCCAGCAGCTTTCGTATGAATCAGCCCCAGCATTTT.

The chain uses TRBV5-1 and TRBJ1-4; 8 nucleotides agree with TRBD1. Germline V gives CDR1 SGHRS, CDR2 YFSETQ. This CDR3 spans 15 amino acids. V lost 4 bases to trimming and J lost 3 bases; unmatched junction nucleotides: 5. DNA for the CDR3: TGCGCCAGCAGCCCTTACAGGGGGGCTAATGAAAAACTGTTTTTT. Protein product: CASSPYRGANEKLFF.

This rearrangement joins TRBV6-2 or TRBV6-3 to TRBJ2-2, with 12 bases identical to TRBD2. The V segment lost 2 bases and the J segment 7 bases; nucleotides outside the gene matches: 5. This CDR3 is built from 16 residues. Germline-derived CDR1 and CDR2 are MNHEY and SVGEGT. In DNA, the CDR3 is TGTGCCAGCAGTTACGCCCTAGCGGGGGGGCGCGGGGAGCTGTTTTTT. Translated, it gives CASSYALAGGRGELFF.

This sequence joins TRBV19 and TRBJ1-2; D might be TRBD1 (6 bases). Germline V gene lookup returns CDR1 LNHDA and CDR2 SQIVND (reference sequence). Trimming cost V 3 bases and J 2 bases, with 7 bases left between them. This CDR3 region has 13 residues. The CDR3: CASSIDRNYGYTF. CDR3 sequence (DNA): TGTGCCAGTAGTATTGACAGGAACTATGGCTACACCTTC.

The chain has TRBV25-1 and TRBJ1-1; 7 bases fit TRBD1. The length of the CDR3 is 17 residues. Per the germline V gene, CDR1 is MGHDK and CDR2 is SYGVNS. The V segment lost 7 bases and the J segment 0 bases; nucleotides outside the gene matches: 14. The DNA for the CDR3 is TGTGCCAGCAAAAAAAGGGGGCCAGTCCTTTTGAACACTGAAGCTTTCTTT. Translation: CASKKRGPVLLNTEAFF. Full variable domain (rest looked up from reference TRBV25-1 and TRBJ1-1): EADIYQTPRYLVIGTGKKITLECSQTMGHDKMYWYQQDPGMELHLIHYSYGVNSTEKGDLSSESTVSRIRTEHFPLTLESARPSHTSQYLCASKKRGPVLLNTEAFFGQGTRLTVV.

The rearrangement links TRBV6-2 or TRBV6-3 to TRBJ2-1; D not certain. Between the trimmed V and J ends, which lost 5 bases and 7 bases, there was a span of 6 bases. This CDR3 contains 11 residues. The V gene's germline CDR1 is MNHEY and CDR2 SVGEGT. CDR3 in amino acids: CASSQWNEQFF. CDR3 bases: TGTGCCAGCAGTCAGTGGAATGAGCAGTTCTTC.

This chain uses TRBV29-1 with TRBJ2-4; 9 bases fit TRBD1. The germline gives CDR1 SQVTM, CDR2 ANQGSEA. J lost 3 bases, V lost 7 bases, and 4 bases had no gene match. The CDR3 extends over 13 amino acids. CDR3: CSASDRGKNIQYF. CDR3 coding DNA: TGCAGCGCCTCGGACAGGGGCAAAAACATTCAGTACTTC.

The CDR3 sequence: CASSPGQIFNQPQHF. Here the CDR3 DNA reads TGTGCCAGCAGCCCCGGACAGATTTTCAATCAGCCCCAGCATTTT. The chain recombines TRBV7-2 with TRBJ1-5, with a weak D call TRBD1 (6 bases). The ends were cut back, 5 bases at V and 3 bases at J, with 14 bases in the middle. The V gene's germline CDR1 is SGHTA and CDR2 FQGNSA. This CDR3 comprises 15 residues.

The rearrangement links TRBV7-8 to TRBJ1-4; 7 nucleotides line up with TRBD1. The CDR3 covers 16 residues. Trimming at V came to 1 base and at J to 3 bases, leaving 5 bases not matched to a gene. Germline CDR1 SGHVS, CDR2 FQNEAQ. The CDR3 spells CASSLETGYSNEKLFF. Here the CDR3 DNA reads TGTGCCAGCAGCTTAGAGACAGGGTATTCTAATGAAAAACTGTTTTTT.

The chain combines TRBV28 with TRBJ1-2; TRBD1 aligns across 7 bases. The J segment lost 5 bases and the V segment lost 5 bases, leaving 11 bases of the junction unmatched. The germline V gene encodes CDR1 MDHEN and CDR2 SYDVKM. The CDR3 runs 15 residues. The CDR3 DNA sequence: TGTGCCAGCAGTCCAGAGGGACAGCTCCTTTATGGCTACACCTTC. Amino acids: CASSPEGQLLYGYTF.